This T cell receptor beta chain was observed in a study of T cells in Graves' hyperthyroidism and ophthalmopathy. TCR beta CDR3 region amplification was performed from RNA transcripts. When the TCR CDR3 underwent first-round RT-PCR, the HTBI primer set was used. TCRdb processed the multiplex PCR reads anew with MiXCR; each CDR3 protein has one entry. The sample consists of more than 500,000 distinct CDR3 sequences, about 16% of them appearing once. The V and J ends lost 7 bases and 8 bases, in that order; junction bases with no gene match: 5. Germline CDR1 and CDR2: SGDLS and YYNGEE. This CDR3 is built from 11 residues.

The sequenced material came from blood. This clonotype was obtained from a woman aged 25 to 39 with Graves' ophthalmopathy. This sequence joins TRBV9 and TRBJ1-2; 7 nucleotides match TRBD1. The CDR3, as DNA: TGTGCCAGCCGGGACAGCGGCGGCTACACCTTC. Translating gives CASRDSGGYTF. The full variable domain, its missing parts supplied by reference TRBV9 and TRBJ1-2, is DSGVTQTPKHLITATGQRVTLRCSPRSGDLSVYWYQQSLDQGLQFLIQYYNGEERAKGNILERFSAQQFPDLHSELNLSSLELGDSALYFCASRDSGGYTFGSGTRLTVV.